The text below deals with one T cell receptor beta chain. The antigen remains undetermined. The sample originates from a study of cytomegalovirus exposure and HLA in healthy donors. Donors were nominally healthy when sampled, though unrecorded immune exposures were likely. The PCR contained 60 Vbeta and 13 Jbeta primers. Here immunoSEQ multiplex PCR was the method, and the copy in TCRdb shows in-frame clones only, minus some. Among under 200,000 clones listed, 82% were seen once. Germline CDR1 is MDHEN and CDR2 is SYDVKM. The CDR3 covers 16 residues. The V segment lost 4 bases and the J segment 0 bases; nucleotides outside the gene matches: 6. Findings and limits, study-wide: Per published accounts, TCR beta sequences correctly predicted the HLA-A and HLA-B alleles of most subjects. There were some V segments, including TRBV6-2 and TRBV6-3, excluded as indistinguishable.

The sample taken for sequencing was PBMCs. V is TRBV28 and J is TRBJ2-3; 8 bases map to TRBD1. The sequence came from a girl aged 2-10 years in good health and CMV-seropositive. The CDR3 coding sequence is TGTGCCAGCAGTTATATCCAGGGGGCAAGCACAGATACGCAGTATTTT. Its protein product is CASSYIQGASTDTQYF.